The sequence of this T cell receptor beta chain was determined in a study of molecular identifiers for immune sequencing clone quantification. Previously reported methods and listed TCR primers produced the bulk TCR libraries. TCRdb itself ran the PCR reads through MiXCR, one entry per CDR3 protein. The profile shows about 640,000 distinct CDR3 sequences, around 20% of them singletons. Germline V lookup: CDR1 DFQATT, CDR2 SNEGSKA (reference sequence). The CDR3 consists of 12 residues. Deletions cut 4 bases from V and 6 bases from J, with 12 bases between. This clonotype has ten or more counts. Its antigen is not identified. Findings and limits, study-wide: Over 99% of effector molecules, but under 1% in naive cells, were held by clones with more than 20 RNA copies.

The clonotype comes from a human donor in good health. Some libraries in this study had Jurkat cell RNA spiked in. V is TRBV20-1 and J is TRBJ1-2, with TRBD1 as a possible D gene (5 bases). Sequencing was done on a sample of naive CD8+ T cells from blood, with Jurkat cell RNA spiked in. Subset meaning: FACS-sorted CD8+CD4-CCR7+CD45RA+ naive T cells. DNA of the CDR3: TGCAGTGCTAAAGGGGATATGGATGGCTACACCTTC. As protein: CSAKGDMDGYTF.